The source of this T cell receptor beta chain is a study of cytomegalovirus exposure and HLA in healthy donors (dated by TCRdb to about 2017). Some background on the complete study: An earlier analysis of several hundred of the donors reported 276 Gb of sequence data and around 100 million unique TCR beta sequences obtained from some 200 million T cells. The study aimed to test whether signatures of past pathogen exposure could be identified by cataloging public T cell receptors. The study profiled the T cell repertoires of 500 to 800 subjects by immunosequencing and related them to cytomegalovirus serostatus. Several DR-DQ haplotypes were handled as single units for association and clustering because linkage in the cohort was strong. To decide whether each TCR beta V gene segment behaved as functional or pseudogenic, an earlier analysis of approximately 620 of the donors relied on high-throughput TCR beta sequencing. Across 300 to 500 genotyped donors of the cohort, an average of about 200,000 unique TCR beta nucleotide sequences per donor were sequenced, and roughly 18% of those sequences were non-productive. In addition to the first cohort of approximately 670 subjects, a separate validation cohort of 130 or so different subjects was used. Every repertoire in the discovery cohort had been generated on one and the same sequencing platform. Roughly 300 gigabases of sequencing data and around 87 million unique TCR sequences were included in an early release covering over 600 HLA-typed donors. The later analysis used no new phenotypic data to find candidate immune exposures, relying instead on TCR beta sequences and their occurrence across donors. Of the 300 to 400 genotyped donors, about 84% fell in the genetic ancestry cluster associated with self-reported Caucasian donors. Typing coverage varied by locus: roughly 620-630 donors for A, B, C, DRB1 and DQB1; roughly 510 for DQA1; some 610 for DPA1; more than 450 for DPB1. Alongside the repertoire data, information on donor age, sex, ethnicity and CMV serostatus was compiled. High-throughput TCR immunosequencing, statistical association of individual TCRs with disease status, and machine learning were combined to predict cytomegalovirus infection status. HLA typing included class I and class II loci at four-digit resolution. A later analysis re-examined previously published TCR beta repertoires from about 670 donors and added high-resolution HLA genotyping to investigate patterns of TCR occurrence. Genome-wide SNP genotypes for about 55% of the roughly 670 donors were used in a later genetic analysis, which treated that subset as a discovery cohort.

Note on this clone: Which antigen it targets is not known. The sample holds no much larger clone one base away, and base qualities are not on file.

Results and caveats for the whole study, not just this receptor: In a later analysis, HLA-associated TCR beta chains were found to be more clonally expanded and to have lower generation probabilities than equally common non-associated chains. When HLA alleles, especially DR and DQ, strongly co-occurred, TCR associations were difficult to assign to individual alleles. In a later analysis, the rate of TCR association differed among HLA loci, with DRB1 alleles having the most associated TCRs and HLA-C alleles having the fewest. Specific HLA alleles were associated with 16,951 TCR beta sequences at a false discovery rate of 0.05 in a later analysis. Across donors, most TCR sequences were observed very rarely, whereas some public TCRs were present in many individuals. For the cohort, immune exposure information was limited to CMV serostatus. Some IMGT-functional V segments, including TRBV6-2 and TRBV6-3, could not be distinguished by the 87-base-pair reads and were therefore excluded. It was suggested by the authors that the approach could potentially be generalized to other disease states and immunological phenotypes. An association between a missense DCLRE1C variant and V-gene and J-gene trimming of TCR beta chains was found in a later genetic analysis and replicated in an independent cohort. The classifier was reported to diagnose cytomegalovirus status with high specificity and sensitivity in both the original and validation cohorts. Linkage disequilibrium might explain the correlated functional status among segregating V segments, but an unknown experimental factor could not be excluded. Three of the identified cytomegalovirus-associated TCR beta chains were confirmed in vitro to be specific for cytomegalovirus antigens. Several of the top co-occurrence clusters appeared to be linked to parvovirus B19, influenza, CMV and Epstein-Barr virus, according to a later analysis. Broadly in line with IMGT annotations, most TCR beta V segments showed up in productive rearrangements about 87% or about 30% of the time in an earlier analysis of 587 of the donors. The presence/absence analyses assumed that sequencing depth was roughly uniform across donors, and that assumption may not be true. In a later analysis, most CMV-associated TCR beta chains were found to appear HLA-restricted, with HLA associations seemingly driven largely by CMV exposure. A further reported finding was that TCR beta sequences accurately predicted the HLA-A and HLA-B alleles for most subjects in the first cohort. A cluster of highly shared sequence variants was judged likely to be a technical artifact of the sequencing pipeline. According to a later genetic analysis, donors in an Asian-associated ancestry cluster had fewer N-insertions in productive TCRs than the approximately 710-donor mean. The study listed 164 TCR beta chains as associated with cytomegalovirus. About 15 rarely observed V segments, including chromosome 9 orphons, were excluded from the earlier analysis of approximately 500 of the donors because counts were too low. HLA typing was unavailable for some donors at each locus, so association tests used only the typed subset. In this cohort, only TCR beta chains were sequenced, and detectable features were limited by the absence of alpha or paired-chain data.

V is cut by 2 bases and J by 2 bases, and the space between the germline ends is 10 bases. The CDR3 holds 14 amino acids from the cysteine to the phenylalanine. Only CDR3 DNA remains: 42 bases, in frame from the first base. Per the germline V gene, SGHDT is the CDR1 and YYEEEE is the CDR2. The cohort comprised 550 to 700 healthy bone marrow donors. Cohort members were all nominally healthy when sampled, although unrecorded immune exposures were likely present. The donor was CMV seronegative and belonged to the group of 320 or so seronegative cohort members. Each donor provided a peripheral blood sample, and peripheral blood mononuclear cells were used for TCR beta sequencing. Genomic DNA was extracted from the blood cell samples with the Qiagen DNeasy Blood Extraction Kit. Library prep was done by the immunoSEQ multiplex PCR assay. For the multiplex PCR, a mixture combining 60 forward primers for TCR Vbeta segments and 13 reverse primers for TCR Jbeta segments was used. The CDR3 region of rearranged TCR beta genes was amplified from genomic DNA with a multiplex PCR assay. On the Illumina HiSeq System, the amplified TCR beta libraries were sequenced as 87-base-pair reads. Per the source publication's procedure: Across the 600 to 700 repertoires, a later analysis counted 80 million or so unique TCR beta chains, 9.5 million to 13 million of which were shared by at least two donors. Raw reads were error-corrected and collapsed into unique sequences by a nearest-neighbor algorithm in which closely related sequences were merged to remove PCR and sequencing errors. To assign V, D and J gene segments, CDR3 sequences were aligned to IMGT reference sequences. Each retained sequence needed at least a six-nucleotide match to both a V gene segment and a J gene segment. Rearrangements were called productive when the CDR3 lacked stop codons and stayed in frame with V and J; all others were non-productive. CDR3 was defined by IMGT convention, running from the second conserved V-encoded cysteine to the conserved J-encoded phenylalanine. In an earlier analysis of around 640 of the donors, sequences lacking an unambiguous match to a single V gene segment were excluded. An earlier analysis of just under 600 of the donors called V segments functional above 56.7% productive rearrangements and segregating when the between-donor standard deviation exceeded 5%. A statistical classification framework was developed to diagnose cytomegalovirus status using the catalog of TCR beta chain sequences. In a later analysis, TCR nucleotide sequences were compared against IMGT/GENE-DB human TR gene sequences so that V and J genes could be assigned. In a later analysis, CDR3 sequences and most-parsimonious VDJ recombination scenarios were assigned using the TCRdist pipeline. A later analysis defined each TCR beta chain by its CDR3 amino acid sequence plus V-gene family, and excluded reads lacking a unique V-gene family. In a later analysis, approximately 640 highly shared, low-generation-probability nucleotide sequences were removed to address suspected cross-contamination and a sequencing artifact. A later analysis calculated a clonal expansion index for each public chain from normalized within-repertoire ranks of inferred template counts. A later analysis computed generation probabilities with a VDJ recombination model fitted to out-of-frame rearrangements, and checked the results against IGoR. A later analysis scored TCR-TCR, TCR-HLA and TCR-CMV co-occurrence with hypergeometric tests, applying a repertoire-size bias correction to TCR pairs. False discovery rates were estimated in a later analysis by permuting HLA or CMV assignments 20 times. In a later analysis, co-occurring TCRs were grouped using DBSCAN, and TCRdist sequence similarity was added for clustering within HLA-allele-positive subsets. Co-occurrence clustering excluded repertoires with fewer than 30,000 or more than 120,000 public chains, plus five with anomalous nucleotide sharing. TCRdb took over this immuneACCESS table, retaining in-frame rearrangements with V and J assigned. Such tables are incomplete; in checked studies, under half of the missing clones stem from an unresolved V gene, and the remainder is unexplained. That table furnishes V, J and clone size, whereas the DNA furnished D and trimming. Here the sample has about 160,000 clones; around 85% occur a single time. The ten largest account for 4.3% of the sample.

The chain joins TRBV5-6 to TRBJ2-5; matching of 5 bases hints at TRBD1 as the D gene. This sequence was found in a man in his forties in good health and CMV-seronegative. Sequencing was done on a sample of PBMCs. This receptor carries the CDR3 CASSLGVPQETQYF. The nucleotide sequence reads TGTGCCAGCAGCTTAGGGGTCCCGCAAGAGACCCAGTACTTC.